A single sample gave rise to the 21 T cell receptor beta chains below, sequenced in a study of CD8 T cells in ankylosing spondylitis. TCRdb fed the 5' RACE reads into MiXCR, producing one record per CDR3 protein. In the table there are about 170,000 distinct CDR3 sequences, around 18% of which are singletons. The specimen was blood, either unsorted or a sorted T cell fraction (not recorded which). The source is a male donor with ankylosing spondylitis or in good health (not recorded which).

This clonotype was seen many times. This chain links TRBV5-1 with TRBJ2-5; 7 bases are shared with TRBD1. V was pared by 0 bases and J by 5 bases, with 7 bases of the junction left unmatched. The CDR3 length is 15 residues. Per the germline V gene, CDR1 is SGHRS and CDR2 is YFSETQ. DNA for the CDR3: TGCGCCAGCAGCTTGGCTGGGACAGAGCGGGAGACCCAGTACTTC. Translating it yields CASSLAGTERETQYF.

The rearrangement links TRBV6-6 to TRBJ1-6; 7 bases match TRBD1. This CDR3 has 12 residues. Losses at the gene ends were 8 bases for V and 8 bases for J; bases not matched to a gene: 3. CDR1 and CDR2 (germline): MNHNY, SVGAGI (reference sequence). In DNA form, the CDR3 reads TGTGCCAGCCACGACAGGGATTCACCCCTCCACTTT. Translation gives CASHDRDSPLHF.

The table lists this clonotype with many counts. This sequence joins TRBV12-3 or TRBV12-4 and TRBJ2-5; tentatively, D is TRBD2 (6 bases). Trimming removed 0 bases from V and 2 bases from J, with 10 bases in between. The CDR3 runs to 15 residues. The CDR3 sequence is CASSLASGKQETQYF. DNA for the CDR3: TGTGCCAGCAGTTTAGCTAGCGGCAAACAAGAGACCCAGTACTTC.

This clonotype was observed a few times. The chain has TRBV12-3 or TRBV12-4 and TRBJ1-1; D not resolved. V shed 2 bases and J shed 1 base, with 8 bases lying between them. The CDR3 extends over 14 amino acids. Written as DNA, the CDR3 is TGTGCCAGCAGTTTACGACGGCGGAACACTGAAGCTTTCTTT. Translated: CASSLRRRNTEAFF.

The chain has TRBV30 and TRBJ2-1; D possibly corresponds to TRBD1 (5 bases). Trimming left V 0 bases short and J 5 bases short, with 8 bases between. CDR3 length equals 13 residues. Germline V gene lookup returns CDR1 GTSNPN and CDR2 SVGIG (reference sequence). The CDR3, as DNA: TGTGCCTGGAGTGTAGACAGCAACAATGAGCAGTTCTTC. Its protein product is CAWSVDSNNEQFF.

This clonotype was detected a few times. The chain links TRBV20-1 to TRBJ2-3, with D hard to call. This CDR3 region has 14 residues. Germline lookup yields CDR1 DFQATT and CDR2 SNEGSKA (reference sequence). V lost 4 bases and J lost 0, with 11 bases in between. CDR3 amino acids: CSAILFSSTDTQYF. The CDR3 DNA reads as TGCAGTGCTATTTTGTTCTCTAGCACAGATACGCAGTATTTT.

This chain uses TRBV9 with TRBJ2-1, with TRBD2 as a possible D gene (5 bases). This CDR3 is built from 13 residues. Germline V gives CDR1 SGDLS, CDR2 YYNGEE. V gave up 0 bases and J gave up 8 bases, with 9 bases separating them. The CDR3 DNA is TGTGCCAGCAGCGTAGGTGGGAGTCATGAGCAGTTCTTC. Its translation is CASSVGGSHEQFF.

This chain links TRBV24-1 with TRBJ1-4; no clear D gene. This CDR3 contains 14 residues. Germline V CDR1 and CDR2: KGHDR, SFDVKD. V lost 4 bases to trimming and J lost 6 bases, with 11 bases between them. DNA of the CDR3: TGTGCCACCAGTGAACGCGGTAGGGATGAAAAACTGTTTTTT. This encodes CATSERGRDEKLFF.

This clonotype came up a few times. This sequence joins TRBV6-5 and TRBJ1-2, with unresolved D. This CDR3 comprises 12 residues. CDR1 is MNHEY and CDR2 is SVGAGI in the germline V gene. Between the trimmed V and J ends, which lost 6 bases and 5 bases, there was a span of 10 bases. CDR3 coding DNA: TGTGCCAGCAGCGCGGACGGATATGGCTACACCTTC. The encoded protein is CASSADGYGYTF.

This clonotype was seen more than once but under ten times. This chain connects TRBV5-1 to TRBJ2-7, with D tentatively TRBD2 (5 bases). The V end lost 4 bases, the J end lost 1 base, and 15 bases lay between the germline ends. Germline V gene sequence: CDR1 SGHRS, CDR2 YFSETQ. The CDR3 is 15 amino acids. The CDR3 reads CASSIGGQRSYEQYF. CDR3 nucleotides: TGCGCCAGCAGCATCGGCGGGCAGAGGTCCTACGAGCAGTACTTC.

Many counts were recorded for this clonotype. The V call is TRBV12-3 or TRBV12-4, the J call TRBJ2-1; 7 bases are shared with TRBD2. V was pared by 1 base and J by 4 bases, with 4 bases of the junction left unmatched. The CDR3 spans 15 residues. Here the CDR3 reads CASSLVVAGYNEQFF. DNA for the CDR3: TGTGCCAGCAGTTTAGTGGTAGCGGGTTACAATGAGCAGTTCTTC.

The rearrangement joins TRBV11-2 to TRBJ2-5, with D possibly matching TRBD2 (6 bases). V lost 7 bases, J lost 6 bases, and 15 bases lay in between. The V gene's germline CDR1 is SGHAT and CDR2 FQNNGV. The CDR3 spans 13 residues. CDR3 region: CASTGGGAKTQYF. The CDR3 nucleotides read TGTGCCAGCACCGGGGGAGGAGCCAAGACCCAGTACTTC.

This clonotype was seen at least ten times. The chain employs TRBV9 and TRBJ2-7; 9 positions match TRBD2. The V gene's germline CDR1 is SGDLS and CDR2 YYNGEE. The CDR3 extends over 14 amino acids. Germline trimming cut 2 bases from V and 4 bases from J; bases unmatched to any gene: 4. The CDR3 DNA follows: TGTGCCAGCAGCGTTGGCGGGAGGGCGTACGAGCAGTACTTC. This gives the protein CASSVGGRAYEQYF. Based on the CDR3 plus reference TRBV9 and TRBJ2-7, the full variable domain is DSGVTQTPKHLITATGQRVTLRCSPRSGDLSVYWYQQSLDQGLQFLIQYYNGEERAKGNILERFSAQQFPDLHSELNLSSLELGDSALYFCASSVGGRAYEQYFGPGTRLTVT.

The chain joins TRBV6-5 to TRBJ2-1, with no clear D. Germline lookup yields CDR1 MNHEY and CDR2 SVGAGI. V lost 10 bases and J 5 bases, leaving 12 bases between the germline ends. This CDR3 region has 12 residues. The CDR3 nucleotides read TGTGCCACTCTCACCCCTAACAATGAGCAGTTCTTC. Protein sequence: CATLTPNNEQFF.

Worth noting for this clonotype: This may stem from a read error, because a much larger clone lies one nucleotide away. The chain couples TRBV5-1 to TRBJ2-2, with D tentatively TRBD2 (6 bases). Germline lookup yields CDR1 SGHRS and CDR2 YFSETQ. The CDR3 runs 16 residues. CDR3 region: CASSPVPRANTGEVFF. CDR3 nucleotide sequence: TGCGCCAGCAGCCCGGTCCCGAGGGCGAACACCGGGGAGGTGTTTTTT.

The chain joins TRBV7-9 to TRBJ1-2, with D possibly being TRBD1 (6 bases). The CDR3 contains 14 residues. Germline V gives CDR1 SEHNR, CDR2 FQNEAQ (reference sequence). V shed 4 bases and J shed 8 bases, with 17 bases lying between them. In DNA, the CDR3 is TGTGCCAGCAGCTCCCCGATGGACAGTGGCGGCTACACCTTC. It codes for CASSSPMDSGGYTF. Complete variable domain (other parts from reference TRBV7-9 and TRBJ1-2): DTGVSQNPRHKITKRGQNVTFRCDPISEHNRLYWYRQTLGQGPEFLTYFQNEAQLEKSRLLSDRFSAERPKGSFSTLEIQRTEQGDSAMYLCASSSPMDSGGYTFGSGTRLTVV.

In the case of this clonotype: This likely comes from a read error, as the CDR3 has no conserved phenylalanine or tryptophan at its end. The rearrangement joins TRBV27 to TRBJ2-3, with TRBD2 as a possible D gene (5 bases). Trimming stripped 7 bases from V and 0 bases from J, with 11 bases between. Germline loops: CDR1 MNHEY, CDR2 SMNVEV (reference sequence). CDR3 length: 14 amino acids. CDR3 nucleotide sequence: TGTGCCAGCACCAGCCGGGAAAGCACAGATACGCAGTATTGT. Encoded protein: CASTSRESTDTQYC.

The V call is TRBV5-1, the J call TRBJ2-2; D is possibly TRBD1 or TRBD2 (6 bases each). CDR3 size: 15 residues. CDR1 is SGHRS, CDR2 YFSETQ, per germline. Trimming removed 6 bases from V and 6 bases from J, with 18 bases in between. Here the CDR3 reads CASNQEGVLAGELFF. As DNA, the CDR3 is TGCGCCAGCAACCAGGAGGGGGTTTTGGCCGGGGAGCTGTTTTTT.

There are many counts of this clonotype. The chain employs TRBV5-1 and TRBJ2-3; 7 nucleotides agree with TRBD1. J gave up 0 bases and V 4 bases, and 8 bases lay outside the gene matches. This CDR3 has 16 amino acids. In germline, CDR1 is SGHRS, CDR2 YFSETQ. DNA of the CDR3: TGCGCCAGCAGCACTTCAGGGACAGCTAGCACAGATACGCAGTATTTT. Its protein is CASSTSGTASTDTQYF.

The V and J genes are TRBV4-1 and TRBJ2-2, with D unresolved. Germline V gene lookup returns CDR1 MGHRA and CDR2 YSYEKL. V shed 0 bases and J shed 4 bases, with 9 bases lying between them. There are 15 residues in the CDR3. CDR3 nucleotide sequence: TGCGCCAGCAGCCAAGACCAGTCGGTCACCGGGGAGCTGTTTTTT. Translated: CASSQDQSVTGELFF.

V and J are TRBV2 and TRBJ2-5, with 14 bases fitting TRBD2. The CDR3 extends over 14 amino acids. CDR1 and CDR2 (germline): SNHLY, FYNNEI. V shed 7 bases and J 5 bases; nucleotides not matched to a gene: 3. In DNA form, the CDR3 reads TGTGCCAGCAAGGGGACTAGCGGGAGTGAGACCCAGTACTTC. It translates to CASKGTSGSETQYF.